One sample yielded the 23 T cell receptor beta chains listed below, sequenced in a study of blood T cell repertoires in COVID-19. The method was immunoSEQ multiplex PCR; TCRdb's version includes in-frame clones alone and lacks a portion of them. Of about 44,000 clones listed, 87% were seen once; the top ten hold 23%. What was sequenced was peripheral blood. Receptors were obtained from a woman of 80 years or more in a cohort sampled during active or convalescent COVID-19.

The rearrangement uses TRBV9 and TRBJ2-7; 8 bases are a match to TRBD1. The germline V gene has CDR1 SGDLS and CDR2 YYNGEE. Losses at the gene ends were 4 bases for V and 3 bases for J; bases not matched to a gene: 6. The CDR3 has 14 amino acids. The CDR3 sequence: CASSWGQEIYEQYF. CDR3 sequence (DNA): TGTGCCAGCAGCTGGGGACAGGAGATCTACGAGCAGTACTTC.

This clone was found once. The rearrangement links TRBV11-3 to TRBJ2-1, with 7 bases lining up with TRBD2. This CDR3 is built from 16 residues. Germline V gene sequence: CDR1 SGHNT, CDR2 YENEEA. The V and J ends lost 5 bases and 8 bases, in that order; junction bases with no gene match: 15. The CDR3 here is CASSVNLPGGRDEQFF. The CDR3 DNA reads as TGTGCCAGCAGCGTCAACCTGCCTGGGGGGAGGGATGAGCAGTTCTTC. The variable domain in full, with the rest retrieved from reference TRBV11-3 and TRBJ2-1, is EAGVVQSPRYKIIEKKQPVAFWCNPISGHNTLYWYLQNLGQGPELLIRYENEEAVDDSQLPKDRFSAERLKGVDSTLKIQPAELGDSAVYLCASSVNLPGGRDEQFFGPGTRLTVL.

This sequence joins TRBV7-2 and TRBJ2-7; TRBD1 is a possible D gene (5 bases). Germline V gene lookup returns CDR1 SGHTA and CDR2 FQGNSA. Trimming left V 1 base short and J 2 bases short, with 9 bases between. The CDR3 is 14 amino acids. Here the CDR3 reads CASSLGPTAYEQYF. The CDR3 DNA is TGTGCCAGCAGCTTAGGTCCGACAGCCTACGAGCAGTACTTC.

The chain carries TRBV5-8 and TRBJ2-5, with unresolved D. Trimming took off 1 base at V and 2 bases at J, with 9 bases between the two ends. Germline values: CDR1 SGHTS, CDR2 YDEGEE. This CDR3 is 14 amino acids long. CDR3 sequence reads: CASSLNWAQETQYF. As DNA, the CDR3 is TGTGCCAGCAGCTTGAACTGGGCTCAAGAGACCCAGTACTTC. The full variable domain, with the rest looked up from reference TRBV5-8 and TRBJ2-5, is EAGVTQSPTHLIKTRGQQATLRCSPISGHTSVYWYQQALGLGLQFLLWYDEGEERNRGNFPPRFSGRQFPNYSSELNVNALELEDSALYLCASSLNWAQETQYFGPGTRLLVL.

This chain connects TRBV7-7 to TRBJ2-7; D call uncertain. The CDR3 covers 15 residues. Trimming cost V 2 bases and J 5 bases, with 16 bases left between them. Germline V gives CDR1 SSHAT, CDR2 FNYEAQ (reference sequence). CDR3 sequence reads: CASSLPYDGCNEQYF. CDR3 nucleotides: TGTGCCAGCAGCTTACCATATGACGGGTGCAACGAGCAGTACTTC.

The rearrangement uses TRBV7-2 and TRBJ1-3; 10 bases agree with TRBD1. V was pared by 5 bases and J by 2 bases, with 6 bases of the junction left unmatched. CDR3 length: 16 amino acids. In germline, CDR1 is SGHTA, CDR2 FQGNSA. DNA for the CDR3: TGTGCCAGCAGCCTAACCGGGACAGGGGCTGGAAACACCATATATTTT. It specifies CASSLTGTGAGNTIYF. Complete variable domain (other parts from reference TRBV7-2 and TRBJ1-3): GAGVSQSPSNKVTEKGKDVELRCDPISGHTALYWYRQSLGQGLEFLIYFQGNSAPDKSGLPSDRFSAERTGGSVSTLTIQRTQQEDSAVYLCASSLTGTGAGNTIYFGEGSWLTVV.

This clone has just one count. In nucleotides, the CDR3 is TGTGCCAGTAGTAGCAGGGACTGGAGCTCTGGAAACACCATATATTTT. Translated, it gives CASSSRDWSSGNTIYF. The genes are TRBV19 and TRBJ1-3, with D possibly being TRBD1 (5 bases). V was trimmed by 4 bases and J by 0 bases, leaving 13 bases between them. Germline values: CDR1 LNHDA, CDR2 SQIVND (reference sequence). The CDR3 is 16 amino acids.

The chain couples TRBV7-3 to TRBJ2-1, with TRBD2 matching 12 bases. The J segment lost 13 bases and the V segment lost 1 base, leaving 11 bases of the junction unmatched. The CDR3 loop spans 16 amino acids. The germline V gene has CDR1 SGHTA and CDR2 FQGTGA. This CDR3 is CASSLKSGRTSGEQFF. For the CDR3, the DNA is TGTGCCAGCAGCTTAAAATCCGGCCGGACTAGCGGGGAACAGTTCTTC.

This chain connects TRBV28 to TRBJ2-3; tentative D call: TRBD1 (5 bases). V gave up 1 base and J gave up 4 bases, with 12 bases separating them. Germline CDR1 MDHEN, CDR2 SYDVKM. The CDR3 length is 15 residues. In nucleotides, the CDR3 is TGTGCCAGCAGTTTATTCAGGGTTAGGGCAGATACGCAGTATTTT. Amino acids: CASSLFRVRADTQYF.

The chain joins TRBV30 to TRBJ2-5; possibly TRBD2 for D (6 bases). Germline CDR1 is GTSNPN and CDR2 is SVGIG (reference sequence). The V end lost 0 bases, the J end lost 3 bases, and 11 bases lay between the germline ends. CDR3 length equals 14 residues. CDR3 coding DNA: TGTGCCTGGAGTGTCCGGGGAGGCGAAGAGACCCAGTACTTC. This sequence encodes CAWSVRGGEETQYF.

The J gene is TRBJ2-7, the V gene TRBV5-4; the D gene is possibly TRBD1 (6 bases). The CDR3 contains 17 residues. Germline CDR1 reads SGHNT; CDR2 reads YYREEE (reference sequence). With 5 bases removed from V and 5 bases from J, the gap between germline ends came to 26 bases. CDR3 nucleotides: TGTGCCAGCAGAACGAGGTCAACAGGGAATAGGGACCACGAGCAGTACTTC. Translation gives CASRTRSTGNRDHEQYF.

V usage is TRBV19 and J usage is TRBJ1-1; no firm D call. Germline V gives CDR1 LNHDA, CDR2 SQIVND (reference sequence). CDR3 length equals 12 residues. Trimming shortened V by 6 bases and J by 1 base, and 6 bases separated the two germline ends. The CDR3 coding sequence is TGTGCCAGTAGAACGAGGAACACTGAAGCTTTCTTT. Residues: CASRTRNTEAFF. The full variable domain, with the rest looked up from reference TRBV19 and TRBJ1-1, is DGGITQSPKYLFRKEGQNVTLSCEQNLNHDAMYWYRQDPGQGLRLIYYSQIVNDFQKGDIAEGYSVSREKKESFPLTVTSAQKNPTAFYLCASRTRNTEAFFGQGTRLTVV.

This clone was counted a single time. The CDR3 DNA follows: TGTGCCGGGGGCAGTATTCGGGATGGCTACACCTTC. Encoded protein: CAGGSIRDGYTF. The gene calls are TRBV2 and TRBJ1-2; tentative D call: TRBD1 (6 bases). V lost 11 bases and J 6 bases, leaving 16 bases between the germline ends. The CDR3 length is 12 residues. The germline V gene has CDR1 SNHLY and CDR2 FYNNEI. Variable domain in full (rest from reference TRBV2 and TRBJ1-2): EPEVTQTPSHQVTQMGQEVILRCVPISNHLYFYWYRQILGQKVEFLVSFYNNEISEKSEIFDDQFSVERPDGSNFTLKIRSTKLEDSAMYFCAGGSIRDGYTFGSGTRLTVV.

The chain combines TRBV2 with TRBJ1-2, with 9 bases aligning to TRBD1. Per germline, CDR1 SNHLY and CDR2 FYNNEI. This CDR3 is 13 amino acids long. The V gene end was trimmed by 8 bases and the J gene end by 2 bases; junction bases not matched to a gene: 3. The CDR3: CASVGTGNYGYTF. In DNA form, the CDR3 reads TGTGCCAGCGTAGGGACAGGGAACTATGGCTACACCTTC.

V gene TRBV5-4 combines with J gene TRBJ1-3, with TRBD1 as a possible D gene (6 bases). V was cut by 2 bases and J by 2 bases, with 14 bases left in between. Per the germline V gene, CDR1 is SGHNT and CDR2 is YYREEE (reference sequence). This CDR3 comprises 16 residues. The CDR3 DNA sequence: TGTGCCAGCAGCTTCAAAACAGGGTCTCCTGGAAACACCATATATTTT. It translates to CASSFKTGSPGNTIYF.

V gene TRBV21-1 combines with J gene TRBJ1-1. TRBV21-1 is a pseudogene locus. The CDR3 loop spans 14 amino acids. CDR3 region: CASSIGEIRTEAFF. The CDR3 DNA reads TGTGCCAGCAGCATCGGGGAGATAAGGACTGAAGCTTTCTTT.

The chain has TRBV5-4 and TRBJ2-1, with D maybe TRBD2 (7 bases). The CDR3 loop spans 15 amino acids. Germline V gene data show CDR1 as SGHNT and CDR2 as YYREEE (reference sequence). The ends were cut back, 4 bases at V and 0 bases at J, with 11 bases in the middle. The CDR3 nucleotides read TGTGCCAGCAGCCCCGGGGGGCCCTCCTACAATGAGCAGTTCTTC. Amino acids: CASSPGGPSYNEQFF.

The rearrangement joins TRBV7-2 to TRBJ2-5; maybe TRBD1 (5 bases). V gave up 2 bases and J gave up 2 bases, with 9 bases separating them. The V gene's germline CDR1 is SGHTA and CDR2 FQGNSA. The CDR3 consists of 14 residues. CDR3 region: CASSLSRDQETQYF. Here the CDR3 DNA reads TGTGCCAGCAGCTTAAGCAGGGATCAAGAGACCCAGTACTTC.

The J gene is TRBJ1-2, the V gene TRBV3-1 (or the pseudogene TRBV3-2), with 8 bases lining up with TRBD1. The CDR3 sequence is 15 residues long. Unmatched junction bases numbered 7, after V lost 0 bases and J lost 7 bases. Looked up from germline, CDR1 is LGHDT and CDR2 is YNNKEL (reference sequence). The CDR3 bases are TGTGCCAGCAGCCAAGATTGGCAGGGGGCTTCTGGCTACACCTTC. The encoded protein is CASSQDWQGASGYTF.

CDR3 sequence (DNA): TGTGCCAGCAGCCCCTCCGGGAATGAGCAGTTCTTC. Its translation is CASSPSGNEQFF. The genes are TRBV9 and TRBJ2-1; D not certain. Trimming removed 4 bases from V and 7 bases from J, with 9 bases in between. CDR3 size: 12 residues. Germline loops: CDR1 SGDLS, CDR2 YYNGEE.

V usage is TRBV3-1 (or the pseudogene TRBV3-2) and J usage is TRBJ1-3, with a tentative D call TRBD1 (5 bases). In germline, CDR1 is LGHDT, CDR2 YNNKEL (reference sequence). The germline V and J ends were trimmed by 10 bases and 0 bases, with 10 bases remaining between them. This CDR3 has 13 residues. The CDR3 DNA sequence: TGTGCCACGACAGCTTTCTCTGGAAACACCATATATTTT. Translation gives CATTAFSGNTIYF.

The CDR3 coding sequence is TGTGCCAGCAGTTTACAGGGCCAAGAGACCCAGTACTTC. The encoded protein is CASSLQGQETQYF. V usage is TRBV27 and J usage is TRBJ2-5, with D perhaps TRBD1 (5 bases). V lost 2 bases, J lost 1 base, and 5 bases lay in between. Germline CDR1 and CDR2: MNHEY and SMNVEV (reference sequence). There are 13 residues in the CDR3.

A note on this clone: One end of the junction varies from germline; a read error may be responsible. The chain employs TRBV12-3 or TRBV12-4 and TRBJ2-7; 9 bases align to TRBD2. The CDR3 loop spans 13 amino acids. The CDR3 reads CASSSSSSGIPRF. The DNA for the CDR3 is TGTGCCAGCAGTTCCTCTTCTAGCGGGATCCCGCGCTTC.